The clone carrying this T cell receptor (beta chain) has a handful of counts. What it recognizes is unknown. This sample is part of a study of beta chain features in type 1 diabetes. General study findings and limits: The study found moderately but significantly shorter TCRB CDR3s in all four CD4+ subsets of Type 1 diabetes patients.

The whole isolated RNA underwent reverse transcription, so sequencing captured expressed TCRB transcripts. Assay: immunoSEQ multiplex PCR; the TCRdb copy retains only in-frame clones and omits some. The repertoire holds 350,000 to 450,000 clones, approximately 15% seen once, with about 0.04% in the top ten. The CDR3 spans 13 residues. The ends lost 10 bases at V and 0 bases at J; junction bases unmatched: 5. The germline V gene encodes CDR1 SNHLY and CDR2 FYNNEI. The source is a man younger than 45 in good health. The specimen sequenced was naive CD4+ T cells from blood. This chain joins TRBV2 and TRBJ1-1; TRBD1 matches at 7 bases. The CDR3 DNA reads as TGTGCCACCACGGGACAGTTGAACACTGAAGCTTTCTTT. It yields the protein CATTGQLNTEAFF.